A single count supports the clone carrying this T cell receptor (beta chain). This sample is part of a study of shared T cell receptors in the human thymus. Libraries were prepared by immunoSEQ multiplex PCR; TCRdb keeps only in-frame clonotypes and omits some of them. The data contain 640,000 or so clones, approximately 87% of them singletons. Another study also made use of these data, one on human thymus T cells.

The specimen sequenced was thymocytes. This sequence was found in a boy under two years old with a congenital heart defect.

This CDR3 is CATSRDQESQFF. The CDR3 DNA follows: TGTGCCACCAGCAGAGATCAGGAATCGCAGTTCTTC. This sequence joins TRBV15 and TRBJ2-1; unclear D gene. Germline V lookup: CDR1 LNHNV, CDR2 YYDKDF (reference sequence). Trimming took off 0 bases at V and 12 bases at J, with 9 bases between the two ends. The CDR3 has 12 amino acids.